The sequence of this T cell receptor (beta chain) was determined in a study of T cell repertoires in cytomegalovirus infection. Study-wide context: Both recently identified HLA-C-restricted and well-studied HLA-B-restricted CMV epitopes were used in the study. Both CMV infection and a matching HLA type were indicated by public TCR beta signatures.

TCRdb re-called the reads with MiXCR, one entry per CDR3 protein. This sample has hundreds of thousands of distinct CDR3 sequences, with 31% found just once. The V and J ends lost 6 bases and 8 bases, in that order; junction bases with no gene match: 11. The CDR3 loop spans 15 amino acids. This clonotype was recorded at least ten times. Its antigen remains unknown. The V gene is TRBV12-3 or TRBV12-4, the J gene TRBJ1-5; 9 bases fit TRBD1. The clonotype originates from a human donor in good health (CMV status not recorded). Some clones in this sample may be carry-over from other donors' samples. The sample in question was cultured CD8+ T cells from PBMCs, obtained from culture after CMV antigen stimulation. The CDR3, as DNA: TGTGCCAGCAGGGAACAGGGGGCGCCTGGGGAGCCCCAGCATTTT. Translated, it gives CASREQGAPGEPQHF.